These 23 T cell receptor beta chains were sequenced from one sample in a study of breast tumors, draining lymph nodes, adjacent tissues. Breast cancer patients provided tissue from their axillary draining lymph nodes. Each CDR3 protein is one row after TCRdb ran MiXCR on the multiplex PCR reads. The sample includes over 250,000 distinct CDR3 sequences, 30% of them seen just once. Material for sequencing was axillary lymph node tissue. All receptors come from a female donor with breast cancer. Some clones in this sample may be carry-over from other donors' samples.

The chain uses TRBV4-3 and TRBJ2-5; the D gene is possibly TRBD1 (7 bases). The CDR3 sequence is 16 residues long. Per germline, CDR1 LGHNA and CDR2 YSLEER. The germline V and J ends were trimmed by 2 bases and 4 bases, with 17 bases remaining between them. CDR3 amino acids: CASSQKGRQGGETQYF. Written as DNA, the CDR3 is TGCGCCAGCAGCCAAAAGGGGCGGCAGGGGGGAGAGACCCAGTACTTC.

This chain uses TRBV12-3 or TRBV12-4 with TRBJ2-1; 8 bases are shared with TRBD2. The trim removed 5 bases at V and 2 bases at J, leaving 2 bases unmatched. The CDR3 has 14 residues. The DNA for the CDR3 is TGTGCCAGCAGTAAAGCGGGAGCCTACAATGAGCAGTTCTTC. This translates into CASSKAGAYNEQFF.

This clonotype was seen only once. A read error may be the cause here, since a much bigger clone is one base away. The V call is TRBV14, the J call TRBJ2-7, with 7 bases fitting TRBD2. This CDR3 comprises 17 residues. V gave up 2 bases and J gave up 0 bases; unmatched junction bases: 10. The germline V gene encodes CDR1 SGHDN and CDR2 FVKESK. DNA of the CDR3: TGTGCCAGCAGCCAACTAGCGGAAGGAGGTATCTCCTACGAGCAGTACTTC. It translates to CASSQLAEGGISYEQYF. Filled out from reference TRBV14 and TRBJ2-7, the complete variable domain reads EAGVTQFPSHSVIEKGQTVTLRCDPISGHDNLYWYRRVMGKEIKFLLHFVKESKQDESGMPNNRFLAERTGGTYSTLKVQPAELEDSGVYFCASSQLAEGGISYEQYFGPGTRLTVT.

The chain uses TRBV6-1 and TRBJ2-5; D is unresolved. Germline loops: CDR1 MNHNS, CDR2 SASEGT. Trimming took off 6 bases at V and 5 bases at J, with 7 bases between the two ends. This CDR3 comprises 11 residues. CDR3 nucleotides: TGTGCCAGCAGCATTGGGGAGACCCAGTACTTC. Residues: CASSIGETQYF.

This clonotype was counted only a few times. The chain carries TRBV3-1 and TRBJ1-2, with 8 nucleotides matching TRBD1. Germline CDR1 reads LGHDT; CDR2 reads YNNKEL (reference sequence). The V and J ends lost 1 base and 2 bases, in that order; junction bases with no gene match: 6. This CDR3 has 16 residues. The CDR3: CASSQVNRGWNYGYTF. The CDR3 DNA reads as TGTGCCAGCAGCCAAGTTAACAGGGGGTGGAACTATGGCTACACCTTC. The whole variable domain, filled in from reference TRBV3-1 and TRBJ1-2, reads DTAVSQTPKYLVTQMGNDKSIKCEQNLGHDTMYWYKQDSKKFLKIMFSYNNKELIINETVPNRFSPKSPDKAHLNLHINSLELGDSAVYFCASSQVNRGWNYGYTFGSGTRLTVV.

Remarks on this clonotype: A much larger clone sits a single nucleotide away, making a read error possible. The V call is TRBV10-3, the J call TRBJ2-1; TRBD2 agrees at 7 bases. The CDR3 sequence is 13 residues long. Germline assignment: CDR1 ENHRY and CDR2 SYGVKD. CDR3 sequence reads: CTSGDSGYNEQFF. CDR3 DNA sequence: TGTACCAGCGGGGATTCAGGGTACAATGAGCAGTTCTTC.

At least ten counts were recorded for this clonotype. The gene calls are TRBV11-3 and TRBJ2-7, with D maybe TRBD2 (6 bases). Trimming took 10 bases from V and 1 from J, leaving 14 bases between them. Per the germline V gene, CDR1 is SGHNT and CDR2 is YENEEA. The CDR3 contains 13 residues. This CDR3 is CATSTRTSYEQYF. The CDR3 region has the DNA TGTGCCACCTCGACTAGGACTTCCTACGAGCAGTACTTC.

There are a few counts of this clonotype. The chain has TRBV20-1 and TRBJ2-3; D possibly corresponds to TRBD2 (6 bases). The CDR3 sequence is 16 residues long. Germline V gene data show CDR1 as DFQATT and CDR2 as SNEGSKA (reference sequence). Trimming pared 0 bases from V and 1 base from J, leaving 14 bases between. The CDR3 nucleotides read TGCAGTGCTAGAGATACGACTAGACTTGGCACAGATACGCAGTATTTT. This gives the protein CSARDTTRLGTDTQYF.

This clonotype has at least ten counts. The rearrangement joins TRBV5-8 to TRBJ1-6; D is undetermined. CDR1 is SGHTS, CDR2 YDEGEE, per germline. This CDR3 contains 16 residues. V shed 4 bases and J shed 5 bases, with 16 bases lying between them. CDR3: CASSLTGANHNSPLHF. The CDR3 bases are TGTGCCAGCAGCCTGACGGGCGCGAACCATAATTCACCCCTCCACTTT.

The chain couples TRBV6-6 to TRBJ2-6; D gene ambiguous. Trimming shortened V by 6 bases and J by 0 bases, and 18 bases separated the two germline ends. The CDR3 runs to 18 residues. From germline, CDR1 is MNHNY and CDR2 SVGAGI (reference sequence). The CDR3 is CASSVATGLCSGANVLTF. Here the CDR3 DNA reads TGTGCCAGCAGCGTAGCTACCGGGCTGTGCTCTGGGGCCAACGTCCTGACTTTC.

The rearrangement joins TRBV19 to TRBJ2-5, with 7 bases aligning to TRBD1. This CDR3 is built from 14 residues. With 6 bases clipped from V and 1 base from J, the junction kept 5 bases outside the gene matches. CDR1 and CDR2 from the germline V gene are LNHDA and SQIVND (reference sequence). CDR3 coding DNA: TGTGCCAGTAGGACAGGGACGCCCCAAGAGACCCAGTACTTC. It codes for CASRTGTPQETQYF.

In this sample, this clonotype turned up many times. V is TRBV20-1 and J is TRBJ2-2; the match to TRBD2 covers 14 bases. Per germline, CDR1 DFQATT and CDR2 SNEGSKA (reference sequence). The CDR3 extends over 16 amino acids. V lost 0 bases, J lost 7 bases, and 4 bases stayed unmatched. CDR3: CSARERTSGGFGELFF. The CDR3 DNA reads TGCAGTGCTAGAGAAAGGACTAGCGGGGGGTTCGGGGAGCTGTTTTTT.

This clonotype was counted only a few times. V and J are TRBV28 and TRBJ2-7; D may be TRBD2 (6 bases). Germline V gives CDR1 MDHEN, CDR2 SYDVKM. CDR3 length: 14 amino acids. V was pared by 6 bases and J by 2 bases, with 14 bases between. The CDR3 DNA follows: TGTGCCAGCAGAAGTAGCGGCAGCCCCTACGAGCAGTACTTC. Protein sequence: CASRSSGSPYEQYF.

This clonotype was observed many times. CDR3 DNA: TGCGCCAGCAGCTTGGATGGCAGCTACACATATGGCTACACCTTC. Translating gives CASSLDGSYTYGYTF. The V call is TRBV5-1, the J call TRBJ1-2; no clear D gene. Germline CDR1 SGHRS, CDR2 YFSETQ. The CDR3 is 15 residues long. Trimming shortened V by 0 bases and J by 5 bases, and 14 bases separated the two germline ends.

The sample holds many counts of this clonotype. The chain has TRBV6-1 and TRBJ2-3, with unresolved D. The length of the CDR3 is 13 residues. Germline CDR1 MNHNS, CDR2 SASEGT. Trimming removed 0 bases from V and 8 bases from J, with 9 bases in between. The chain's CDR3 is CASSEAVLVTQYF. Written as DNA, the CDR3 is TGTGCCAGCAGTGAAGCGGTTCTAGTTACGCAGTATTTT.

Concerning this clonotype itself: A much larger clone differs from this one at a single base, so this may be a read error. This chain joins TRBV20-1 and TRBJ1-4, with 8 bases aligning to TRBD1. Germline V gene lookup returns CDR1 DFQATT and CDR2 SNEGSKA (reference sequence). V gave up 5 bases and J gave up 10 bases; unmatched junction bases: 12. The CDR3 spans 14 residues. CDR3 sequence reads: CSAPLRTGQAKLFF. CDR3 DNA: TGCAGTGCTCCGCTGAGGACAGGGCAGGCAAAACTGTTTTTT.

This clonotype showed up many times. The gene calls are TRBV6-1 and TRBJ1-6, with TRBD1 as a possible D gene (5 bases). CDR3 length: 15 residues. The germline gives CDR1 MNHNS, CDR2 SASEGT. The V end was cut by 7 bases, the J end by 4 bases, with 14 bases between. CDR3: CASKGMAGYNSPLHF. CDR3 nucleotides: TGTGCCAGCAAGGGGATGGCGGGATATAATTCACCCCTCCACTTT.

This clonotype was found many times. The CDR3 loop is CASSYGGAEETQYF. As DNA, the CDR3 is TGTGCCAGCAGTTACGGGGGGGCGGAAGAGACCCAGTACTTC. The chain employs TRBV6-5 and TRBJ2-5; D possibly corresponds to TRBD2 (7 bases). This CDR3 has 14 residues. Trimming removed 2 bases from V and 3 bases from J, with 10 bases in between. Germline CDR1 reads MNHEY; CDR2 reads SVGAGI.

Written as DNA, the CDR3 is TGTGCCTGGAGCGAGCTAGTTGGAGAGACCCAGTACTTC. Protein sequence: CAWSELVGETQYF. The chain couples TRBV30 to TRBJ2-5; D gene uncertain. The V gene's germline CDR1 is GTSNPN and CDR2 SVGIG (reference sequence). The CDR3 has 13 amino acids. With 3 bases removed from V and 4 bases from J, the gap between germline ends came to 12 bases.

A remark on this clonotype: This may be a read error, as it is one base from a much larger clone. It is likely a read error, because the conserved phenylalanine at the end of the CDR3 is missing. The V call is TRBV13, the J call TRBJ2-7; 11 bases match TRBD2. CDR1 and CDR2 from the germline V gene are PRHDT and FYEKMQ (reference sequence). CDR3 size: 15 residues. The trim removed 5 bases at V and 3 bases at J, leaving 6 bases unmatched. The CDR3 nucleotides read TGTGCCAGCAGCCCCGGGACTAGCGGCAACTACGAGCAGTACTCC. Residues: CASSPGTSGNYEQYS.

This clonotype was observed many times. The chain is built from TRBV5-5 and TRBJ2-2; 7 bases align to TRBD2. Germline CDR1 reads SGHKS; CDR2 reads YYEKEE (reference sequence). The CDR3 contains 16 residues. V gave up 0 bases and J gave up 7 bases; unmatched junction bases: 9. DNA of the CDR3: TGTGCCAGCAGCTTGGGGACTAGTTTAGGGTACGGGGAGCTGTTTTTT. Translated, it gives CASSLGTSLGYGELFF.

The table lists this clonotype with many counts. This chain links TRBV19 with TRBJ2-5; a possible D gene is TRBD2 (5 bases). Trimming took 3 bases from V and 4 from J, leaving 18 bases between them. The CDR3 runs to 16 residues. The germline gives CDR1 LNHDA, CDR2 SQIVND (reference sequence). The CDR3 region has the DNA TGTGCCAGTAGTATCTTCCGGGGTAGCAGAGGAGAGACCCAGTACTTC. Translating gives CASSIFRGSRGETQYF.

This clonotype occurred many times. V gene TRBV20-1 combines with J gene TRBJ1-2, with unresolved D. There are 12 residues in the CDR3. Germline values: CDR1 DFQATT, CDR2 SNEGSKA (reference sequence). V was cut by 3 bases and J by 2 bases, with 7 bases left in between. As DNA, the CDR3 is TGCAGTGCTAGTCAAGGAAACTATGGCTACACCTTC. Translating gives CSASQGNYGYTF.